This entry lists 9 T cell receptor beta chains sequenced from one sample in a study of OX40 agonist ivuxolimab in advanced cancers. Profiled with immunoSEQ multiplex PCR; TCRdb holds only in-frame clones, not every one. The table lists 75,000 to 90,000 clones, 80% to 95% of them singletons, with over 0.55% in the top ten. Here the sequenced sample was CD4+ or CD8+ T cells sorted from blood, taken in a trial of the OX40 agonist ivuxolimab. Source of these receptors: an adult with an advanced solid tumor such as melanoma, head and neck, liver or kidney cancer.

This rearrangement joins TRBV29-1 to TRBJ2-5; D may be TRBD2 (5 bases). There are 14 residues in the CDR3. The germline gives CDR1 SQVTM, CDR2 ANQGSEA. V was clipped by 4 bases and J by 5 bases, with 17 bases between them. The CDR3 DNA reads TGCAGCGTTGGAGGCAGGTGGACGGGGGAGACCCAGTACTTC. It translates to CSVGGRWTGETQYF. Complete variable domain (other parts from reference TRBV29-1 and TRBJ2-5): SAVISQKPSRDICQRGTSLTIQCQVDSQVTMMFWYRQQPGQSLTLIATANQGSEATYESGFVIDKFPISRPNLTFSTLTVSNMSPEDSSIYLCSVGGRWTGETQYFGPGTRLLVL.

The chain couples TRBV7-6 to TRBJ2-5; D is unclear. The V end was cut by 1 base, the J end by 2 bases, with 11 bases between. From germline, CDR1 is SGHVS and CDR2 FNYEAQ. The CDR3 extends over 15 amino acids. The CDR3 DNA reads TGTGCCAGCAGCTTAGTGTTTTCGTATCAAGAGACCCAGTACTTC. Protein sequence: CASSLVFSYQETQYF.

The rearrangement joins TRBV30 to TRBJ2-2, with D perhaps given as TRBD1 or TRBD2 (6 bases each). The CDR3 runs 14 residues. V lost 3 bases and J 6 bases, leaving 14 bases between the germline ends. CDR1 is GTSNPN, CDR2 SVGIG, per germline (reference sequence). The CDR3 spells CAWRAKRGAGELFF. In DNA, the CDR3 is TGTGCCTGGAGGGCGAAAAGGGGGGCCGGGGAGCTGTTTTTT.

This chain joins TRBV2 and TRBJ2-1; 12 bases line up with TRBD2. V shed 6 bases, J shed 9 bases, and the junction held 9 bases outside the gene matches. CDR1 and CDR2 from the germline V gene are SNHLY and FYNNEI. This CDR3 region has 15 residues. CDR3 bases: TGTGCCAGCAGACGACTAGCGGGAGCAGAGGGTGAGCAGTTCTTC. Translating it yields CASRRLAGAEGEQFF.

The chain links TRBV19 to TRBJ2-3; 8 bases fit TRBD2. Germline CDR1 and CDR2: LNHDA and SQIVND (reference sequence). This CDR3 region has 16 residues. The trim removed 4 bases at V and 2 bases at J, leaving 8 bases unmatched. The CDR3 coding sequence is TGTGCCAGTAGTAAACCTAGCGGGCCTAACACAGATACGCAGTATTTT. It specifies CASSKPSGPNTDTQYF.

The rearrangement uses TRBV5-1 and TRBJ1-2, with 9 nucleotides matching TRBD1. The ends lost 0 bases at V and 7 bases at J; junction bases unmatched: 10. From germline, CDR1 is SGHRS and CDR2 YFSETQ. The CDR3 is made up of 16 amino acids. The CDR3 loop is CASSLASGTGMFGYTF. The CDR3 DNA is TGCGCCAGCAGCTTGGCTTCCGGGACAGGGATGTTTGGCTACACCTTC.

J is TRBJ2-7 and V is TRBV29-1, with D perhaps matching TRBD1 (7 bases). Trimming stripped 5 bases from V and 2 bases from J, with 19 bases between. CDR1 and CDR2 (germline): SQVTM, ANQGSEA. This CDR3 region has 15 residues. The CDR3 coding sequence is TGCAGCGTTAGTGCCCCCAGGGGGGCTACCTACGAGCAGTACTTC. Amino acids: CSVSAPRGATYEQYF.

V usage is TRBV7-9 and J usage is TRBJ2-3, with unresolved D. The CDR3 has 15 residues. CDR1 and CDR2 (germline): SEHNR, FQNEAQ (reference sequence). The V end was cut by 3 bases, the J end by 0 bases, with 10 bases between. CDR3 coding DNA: TGTGCCAGCAGCTTCCACGGCCCTAGCACAGATACGCAGTATTTT. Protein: CASSFHGPSTDTQYF.

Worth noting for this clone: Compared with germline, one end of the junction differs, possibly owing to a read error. The CDR3 is CASRLGASGSLGEQYF. As DNA, the CDR3 is TGCGCCAGCAGGTTGGGCGCCTCTGGGTCCTTGGGGGAGCAGTACTTC. The chain employs TRBV5-1 and TRBJ2-7, with D unclear. Germline V gene sequence: CDR1 SGHRS, CDR2 YFSETQ. The length of the CDR3 is 16 residues.